The rows below give T cell receptor beta chains drawn from one sample of a study of blood T cell repertoires in COVID-19. TCRdb's copy holds only in-frame clones and misses some; the assay was immunoSEQ multiplex PCR. The table records about 300,000 clones, 85% to 90% of them present only once. Sequencing input: PBMCs or T cells enriched from blood (not recorded which). These receptor sequences come from a woman between 18 and 29 years old who had recovered from COVID-19. CDR3s include the opening cysteine and the closing phenylalanine or tryptophan. D genes are given only for firm matches. Size is stated for part of the rows, as once, few or many counts, or as a class when the clone is expanded.

V gene,J gene,CDR3 length,clone size,D gene,CDR3 DNA,CDR3 protein
TRBV27,TRBJ2-7,15,-,TRBD2,TGTGCCAGCAGTTTCCAACTAGCGGGAGTGTACGAGCAGTACTTC,CASSFQLAGVYEQYF
TRBV6-4,TRBJ2-1,15,once,TRBD2,TGTGCCAGCAGCTTCGGGACTAGCGAAAACAATGAGCAGTTCTTC,CASSFGTSENNEQFF
TRBV9,TRBJ2-1,15,-,TRBD2,TGTGCCAGCAGCTCTAGCGGGGGGCCCGGCAATGAGCAGTTCTTC,CASSSSGGPGNEQFF
TRBV28,TRBJ1-6,14,-,TRBD1,TGTGCCAGCAGCCCCCAGGGGGCCAATTCACCCCTCCACTTT,CASSPQGANSPLHF
TRBV4-1,TRBJ2-1,14,-,TRBD2,TGCGCCAGCAGCCATGGCGGGAGGGCAAATGAGCAGTTCTTC,CASSHGGRANEQFF
TRBV29-1,TRBJ1-1,13,-,-,TGCAGCGTTGCTGCAGGGGTTGTCACTGAAGCTTTCTTT,CSVAAGVVTEAFF
TRBV18,TRBJ1-4,15,-,-,TGTGCCAGCTCACCACCGGGAGGATTCGGTGAAAAACTGTTTTTT,CASSPPGGFGEKLFF
TRBV9,TRBJ2-1,15,-,TRBD1,TGTGCCAGCAGCGCCTCGGGACAGAGCTACAATGAGCAGTTCTTC,CASSASGQSYNEQFF
TRBV2,TRBJ2-7,13,few,-,TGTGCCAGCAGCGCTGAGAAATTAGACGAGCAGTACTTC,CASSAEKLDEQYF
TRBV4-2,TRBJ2-5,13,once,-,TGTGCCAGCAGCGTCCGTCCCCAAGAGACCCAGTACTTC,CASSVRPQETQYF
TRBV10-3,TRBJ1-3,15,-,TRBD1,TGTGCCATCAGTGAGTTCGGGACAGGGGGAAACACCATATATTTT,CAISEFGTGGNTIYF
TRBV18,TRBJ2-7,15,-,-,TGTGCCAGTTCACCTCAGGGGAGGGGCTCCTACGAGCAGTACTTC,CASSPQGRGSYEQYF